These T cell receptor beta chains were read from a single sample in a study of OX40 agonist ivuxolimab in advanced cancers. TCRdb's table, derived via immunoSEQ multiplex PCR, lists solely in-frame clones and lacks some. The data contain some 5,000 clones, roughly 88% of them seen just once; the ten biggest clones take up 39%. The sequenced sample was CD4+ or CD8+ T cells sorted from blood, obtained in a trial of the OX40 agonist ivuxolimab. These TCRs come from an adult with an advanced solid tumor such as melanoma, head and neck, liver or kidney cancer. The CDR3 runs from the conserved cysteine through the conserved F or W. Fields, in order: clone size, J gene, D gene, V gene, CDR3 protein, CDR3 DNA. The D gene is left open where the match is weak. Expanded clones are given a class, and other clones once, few, many or no size at all.

.	TRBJ2-1	TRBD2	TRBV11-3	CASSSTWVGTSGSNEQFF	TGTGCCAGCAGCTCAACTTGGGTGGGGACTAGCGGGAGTAATGAGCAGTTCTTC
.	TRBJ2-7	.	TRBV2	CASESLGAGEQYF	TGTGCCAGCGAGAGCCTGGGGGCAGGCGAGCAGTACTTC
.	TRBJ1-1	TRBD1	TRBV5-1	CASRPGQGTNTEAFF	TGCGCCAGCAGACCCGGACAGGGCACGAACACTGAAGCTTTCTTT
.	TRBJ2-7	TRBD1	TRBV4-1	CASSQVSATGGSYEQYF	TGCGCCAGCAGCCAAGTATCTGCGACAGGGGGCTCCTACGAGCAGTACTTC
once	TRBJ2-7	.	TRBV11-2	CASSLSHTGYEQYF	TGTGCCAGCAGCTTAAGCCATACAGGGTACGAGCAGTACTTC
.	TRBJ2-3	TRBD2	TRBV10-3	CAISAGASGGTDTQYF	TGTGCCATCAGTGCGGGGGCTAGCGGGGGCACAGATACGCAGTATTTT
few	TRBJ1-1	.	TRBV7-9	CASNPRGNTEAFF	TGTGCCAGCAACCCACGGGGGAACACTGAAGCTTTCTTT
.	TRBJ1-3	.	TRBV9	CASSGPSSGNTIYF	TGTGCCAGCAGCGGCCCGAGTTCTGGAAACACCATATATTTT
.	TRBJ1-4	.	TRBV28	CASSLPPDRLYGEKLFF	TGTGCCAGCAGTCTCCCCCCCGACAGGTTATACGGTGAAAAACTGTTTTTT
once	TRBJ2-7	.	TRBV2	CASSAAYYEQYF	TGTGCCAGCAGTGCTGCATACTACGAGCAGTACTTC
.	TRBJ2-7	.	TRBV6-1	CASEGIPYEQYF	TGTGCCAGCGAGGGGATTCCCTACGAGCAGTACTTC
once	TRBJ2-1	.	TRBV5-1	CASSLGASGEYNEQFF	TGCGCCAGCAGCTTGGGGGCCTCGGGAGAGTACAATGAGCAGTTCTTC
.	TRBJ1-2	TRBD1	TRBV18	CASSPQGAGGYTF	TGTGCCAGCTCACCTCAGGGGGCTGGAGGCTACACCTTC
.	TRBJ1-5	.	TRBV15	CATSSDRYSNQPQHF	TGTGCCACCAGCAGTGACAGGTATAGCAATCAGCCCCAGCATTTT
.	TRBJ1-3	TRBD1	TRBV7-9	CASSPLGQLTSGNTIYF	TGTGCCAGCAGCCCCTTGGGACAGTTAACCTCTGGAAACACCATATATTTT
.	TRBJ2-2	TRBD2	TRBV12-5	CASGLSGGSTGELFF	TGTGCTAGTGGTTTGAGTGGCGGGAGCACCGGGGAGCTGTTTTTT
.	TRBJ2-1	.	TRBV14	CASSPGPLRNEQFF	TGTGCCAGCAGCCCCGGGCCCCTTCGCAATGAGCAGTTCTTC
.	TRBJ2-5	.	TRBV11-3	CASSPGAGGAETQYF	TGTGCCAGCAGCCCAGGCGCTGGGGGCGCGGAGACCCAGTACTTC
.	TRBJ1-2	.	TRBV6-6	CASSSGGGRGGYTF	TGTGCCAGCAGTTCCGGGGGAGGGCGTGGTGGCTACACCTTC
once	TRBJ2-7	TRBD2	TRBV7-9	CASSYRPGTSPYEQYF	TGTGCCAGCAGTTATAGGCCCGGGACTAGTCCCTACGAGCAGTACTTC
.	TRBJ2-1	TRBD2	TRBV19	CASRISSGVYNEQFF	TGTGCCAGTAGAATAAGTAGCGGGGTTTACAATGAGCAGTTCTTC
.	TRBJ1-3	TRBD1	TRBV5-6	CASRTGPYSGNTIYF	TGTGCCAGCCGGACAGGCCCTTACTCTGGAAACACCATATATTTT
.	TRBJ2-7	TRBD2	TRBV11-2	CASSPPGGPYEQYF	TGTGCCAGCAGCCCCCCGGGGGGTCCCTACGAGCAGTACTTC
.	TRBJ1-2	TRBD1	TRBV7-8	CASSPRGATIYGYTF	TGTGCCAGCAGCCCCAGGGGGGCTACTATCTATGGCTACACCTTC
.	TRBJ1-5	.	TRBV27	CASREGPGLQPQHF	TGTGCCAGCCGAGAAGGGCCCGGGCTTCAGCCCCAGCATTTT
.	TRBJ2-7	.	TRBV7-8	CASSLEYEQYF	TGTGCCAGCAGCTTAGAATACGAGCAGTACTTC
.	TRBJ2-5	.	TRBV10-2	CATSGSETQYF	TGCGCCACCTCCGGGTCGGAGACCCAGTACTTC
.	TRBJ2-7	TRBD2	TRBV11-2	CASQGGSSYEQYF	TGTGCCAGTCAAGGCGGGAGCTCCTACGAGCAGTACTTC
.	TRBJ2-1	.	TRBV7-3	CASSLVGSNNEQFF	TGTGCCAGCAGCTTAGTCGGGAGTAATAATGAGCAGTTCTTC
few	TRBJ2-3	.	TRBV5-5	CASNEGTLLLSTQYF	TGTGCCAGCAACGAAGGGACCCTTCTTCTTTCTACGCAGTATTTT
once	TRBJ1-6	.	TRBV7-8	CASSLAGQQNSPLHF	TGTGCCAGCAGCTTAGCGGGCCAGCAGAATTCACCCCTCCACTTT
.	TRBJ2-1	TRBD2	TRBV5-4	CASSLTWREDNEQFF	TGTGCCAGCAGCTTGACCTGGCGGGAGGACAATGAGCAGTTCTTC
.	TRBJ1-1	TRBD1	TRBV28	CASSFLAGGTYTEAFF	TGTGCCAGCAGTTTCCTCGCAGGGGGCACTTACACTGAAGCTTTCTTT
.	TRBJ1-1	.	TRBV27	CASSWGGTTEAFF	TGTGCCAGCTCATGGGGGGGAACGACTGAAGCTTTCTTT
.	TRBJ2-3	TRBD2	TRBV27	CASRLGGVVDTQYF	TGTGCCAGCAGACTCGGGGGGGTCGTAGATACGCAGTATTTT
.	TRBJ2-5	.	TRBV27	CASSLSPPGGTQYF	TGTGCCAGCAGTTTATCTCCGCCCGGGGGGACCCAGTACTTC
.	TRBJ2-1	TRBD2	TRBV11-2	CASIAGLNNEQFF	TGTGCCAGCATAGCGGGGCTTAACAATGAGCAGTTCTTC
.	TRBJ2-2	TRBD2	TRBV2	CASRGLDISPLFSGELFF	TGTGCCAGCAGGGGACTAGACATTTCCCCTTTATTCAGCGGGGAGCTGTTTTTT
.	TRBJ2-3	TRBD2	TRBV27	CASSLLTTGLVLGTDTQYF	TGTGCCAGCAGTTTATTAACCACGGGACTAGTCCTTGGGACAGATACGCAGTATTTT
once	TRBJ2-1	.	TRBV5-6	CASSSALYPGEQFF	TGTGCCAGCAGCTCGGCACTATACCCCGGTGAGCAGTTCTTC
.	TRBJ2-1	.	TRBV15	CATSRDGSPYNEQFF	TGTGCCACCAGCAGAGATGGATCCCCCTACAATGAGCAGTTCTTC
.	TRBJ2-1	.	TRBV9	CASSAYQQGIRDEQFF	TGTGCCAGCAGCGCCTATCAACAGGGAATTCGGGATGAGCAGTTCTTC
.	TRBJ1-1	TRBD1	TRBV4-2	CASSYQGDALEAFF	TGTGCCAGCAGCTATCAGGGGGACGCCCTTGAGGCTTTCTTT
.	TRBJ2-1	.	TRBV2	CASSDPGQDYEQFF	TGTGCCAGCAGTGATCCGGGCCAGGATTATGAGCAGTTCTTC
.	TRBJ1-1	.	TRBV28	CASSLQGLNTEAFF	TGTGCCAGCAGTTTGCAGGGACTGAACACTGAAGCTTTCTTT
.	TRBJ2-1	.	TRBV7-3	CASSLLMADNEQFF	TGTGCCAGCAGCTTATTGATGGCTGACAATGAGCAGTTCTTC
.	TRBJ2-1	TRBD1	TRBV29-1	CSGQGASIGFDEQFF	TGCAGCGGACAGGGGGCGAGTATCGGGTTCGATGAGCAGTTCTTC
.	TRBJ1-4	.	TRBV4-1	CASSQVEGATNEKLFF	TGCGCCAGCAGCCAAGTTGAGGGCGCAACTAATGAAAAACTGTTTTTT
.	TRBJ1-5	.	TRBV19	CASSIPGFNQPQHF	TGTGCCAGTAGTATACCGGGATTCAATCAGCCCCAGCATTTT
.	TRBJ2-3	TRBD2	TRBV27	CASSRLAGDPDTQYF	TGTGCCAGCAGCCGACTAGCGGGAGACCCAGATACGCAGTATTTT
.	TRBJ2-1	TRBD2	TRBV9	CASSAWTSGTLEQFF	TGTGCCAGCAGCGCCTGGACTAGCGGGACCTTGGAGCAGTTCTTC
.	TRBJ2-5	TRBD1	TRBV13	CASSSTDRGETQYF	TGTGCCAGCAGCTCTACTGACAGGGGTGAGACCCAGTACTTC
.	TRBJ2-7	.	TRBV27	CASSLSVGFLYEQYF	TGTGCCAGCAGTTTATCGGTAGGATTTCTCTACGAGCAGTACTTC
once	TRBJ2-1	TRBD1	TRBV5-1	CASSFQRQGMSDEQFF	TGCGCCAGCAGCTTCCAACGACAGGGGATGAGCGATGAGCAGTTCTTC
.	TRBJ2-7	.	TRBV14	CASSHAPLAARTAEQYF	TGTGCCAGCAGCCACGCGCCGTTAGCGGCGAGAACGGCCGAGCAGTACTTC
.	TRBJ2-5	TRBD2	TRBV5-6	CASSYGTSGGLQETQYF	TGTGCCAGCAGTTACGGGACGAGCGGGGGACTCCAAGAGACCCAGTACTTC